These T cell receptor beta chains were read from a single sample in a study of blood T cell repertoires in COVID-19. TCRdb's table, derived via immunoSEQ multiplex PCR, lists solely in-frame clones and lacks some. The table lists a few hundred thousand clones, around four fifths of them singletons. Specimen: peripheral blood. The receptors derive from a man younger than 45 who had recovered from COVID-19. Each CDR3 is given with its conserved first and last residue. Fields, in order: clone size, D gene, J gene, V gene, CDR3 DNA, CDR3 protein. The D gene is left open where the match is weak. The listing skips clone size in some rows; elsewhere it reads once, few, many or a size class.

NA | NA | TRBJ1-5 | TRBV5-4 | TGTGCCAGCAGCTTGGCCGGGGGCAATCAGCCCCAGCATTTT | CASSLAGGNQPQHF
NA | NA | TRBJ1-1 | TRBV7-3 | TGTGCCAGCAGCCAGCAGGGTAATGCTGAAGCTTTCTTT | CASSQQGNAEAFF
NA | NA | TRBJ1-3 | TRBV7-9 | TGTGCCAGCAGCTTTAGGTGGGCAGCAAACTCTGGAAACACCATATATTTT | CASSFRWAANSGNTIYF
NA | TRBD1 | TRBJ1-2 | TRBV7-9 | TGTGCCAGCAGCTTAACGGGGGACAGGGTTAATGATGGCTACACCTTC | CASSLTGDRVNDGYTF
NA | NA | TRBJ2-2 | TRBV11-2 | TGTGCCAGCAGCTTGCGTTTTTTAGGGGGGGACACCGGGGAGCTGTTTTTT | CASSLRFLGGDTGELFF
NA | NA | TRBJ1-2 | TRBV28 | TGTGCCAGCAAGTCGGGGGGTGGAGGCTACACCTTC | CASKSGGGGYTF
NA | TRBD1 | TRBJ1-3 | TRBV9 | TGTGCCAGCAGCCCATCACCCGGGACAGGGGGAAACACCATATATTTT | CASSPSPGTGGNTIYF
NA | NA | TRBJ2-7 | TRBV10-1 | TGCGCCAGCAGTGAGTCGACGGGCTCCTACGAGCAGTACTTC | CASSESTGSYEQYF
NA | TRBD2 | TRBJ2-5 | TRBV7-9 | TGTGCCAGCAGCTTATGGCTAGCGGACCAAGAGACCCAGTACTTC | CASSLWLADQETQYF
NA | NA | TRBJ2-7 | TRBV7-9 | TGTGCCAGCAGCTTAGCCGGTTCGGAGTACGAGCAGTACTTC | CASSLAGSEYEQYF
NA | NA | TRBJ2-3 | TRBV10-1 | TGCGCCAGCAGTGAACAGGGAGCAAATACGCAGTATTTT | CASSEQGANTQYF
once | TRBD1 | TRBJ2-4 | TRBV28 | TGTGCCAGCAGTTTATCAGGACAGGGAAAAAACATTCAGTACTTC | CASSLSGQGKNIQYF
NA | TRBD2 | TRBJ2-3 | TRBV19 | TGTGCCAGTAGTCGGGCGGGGGTACGAGATACGCAGTATTTT | CASSRAGVRDTQYF
NA | NA | TRBJ2-1 | TRBV5-4 | TGTGCCAGCAGTAGCGGCGCCATGGGTGAGCAGTTCTTC | CASSSGAMGEQFF
NA | NA | TRBJ1-1 | TRBV7-9 | TGTGCCAGCAGCTCGCGATCAGGTGACACTGAAGCTTTCTTT | CASSSRSGDTEAFF
once | TRBD2 | TRBJ2-5 | TRBV3-1/TRBV3-2 | TGTGCCAGCAGCCAAGATCTAGCGGGGGGGCGTGTTGGAGAGACCCAGTACTTC | CASSQDLAGGRVGETQYF